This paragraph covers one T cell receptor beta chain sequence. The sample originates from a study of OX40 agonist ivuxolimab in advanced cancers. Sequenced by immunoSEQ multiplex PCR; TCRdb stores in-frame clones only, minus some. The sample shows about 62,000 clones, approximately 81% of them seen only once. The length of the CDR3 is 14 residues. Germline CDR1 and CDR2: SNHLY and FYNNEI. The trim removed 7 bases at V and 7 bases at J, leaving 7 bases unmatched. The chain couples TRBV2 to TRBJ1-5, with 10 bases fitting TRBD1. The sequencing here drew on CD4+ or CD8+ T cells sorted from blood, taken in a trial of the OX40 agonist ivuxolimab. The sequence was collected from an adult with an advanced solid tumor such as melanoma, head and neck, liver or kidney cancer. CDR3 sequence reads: CASKEGQGPQPQHF. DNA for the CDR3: TGTGCCAGCAAAGAGGGACAGGGGCCCCAGCCCCAGCATTTT.